This is a list of T cell receptor beta chains from one sample in a study of CD8+CD57+ T cells in acquired aplastic anemia. In TCRdb, the reads were re-called with MiXCR into one record per CDR3 protein. The data hold about 270,000 distinct CDR3 sequences, with roughly 82% observed a single time. The sequencing input was sorted CD4+, CD8+, or CD8+CD57+ T cells (not recorded which) from PBMCs. The receptors shown here come from a human donor with aplastic anemia. Each CDR3 is given with its conserved first and last residue. A D gene is named only where the DNA matches it firmly. Clone size appears in some rows only: once, few, many, or a class for an expanded clone.

d_gene	v_gene	abundance	j_gene	CDR3aa	CDR3nt
NA	TRBV25-1	few	TRBJ1-2	CASSELSGTGIYGYTF	TGTGCCAGCAGTGAATTGTCGGGGACGGGAATCTATGGCTACACCTTC
NA	TRBV27	many	TRBJ2-1	CASSLDTYNEQFF	TGTGCCAGCAGTTTGGATACCTACAATGAGCAGTTCTTC
TRBD1	TRBV5-1	few	TRBJ2-7	CASSLGTVYEQYF	TGCGCCAGCAGCCTCGGGACAGTATACGAGCAGTACTTC
NA	TRBV7-3	NA	TRBJ2-3	CASSPQGFHDTPPF	TGTGCCAGCAGCCCACAGGGATTTCACGATACGCCGCCTTTT
NA	TRBV6-5	NA	TRBJ1-2	CASSRGGNGYTF	TGTGCCAGCAGTCGGGGGGGAAATGGCTACACCTTC
NA	TRBV15	many	TRBJ1-1	CATSSAQFEAFF	TGTGCCACCAGCTCTGCCCAATTTGAAGCTTTCTTT
NA	TRBV5-6	NA	TRBJ2-7	CASSGEGVAYEQYF	TGTGCCAGCAGCGGGGAGGGGGTAGCCTACGAGCAGTACTTC
NA	TRBV7-9	NA	TRBJ2-7	CAGELTPSYEQYF	TGTGCCGGTGAACTGACACCTTCCTACGAGCAGTACTTC
NA	TRBV7-2	NA	TRBJ2-3	CASSLAPGRTTLYF	TGTGCCAGCAGCTTAGCGCCAGGCCGGACAACCCTTTATTTT
NA	TRBV2	NA	TRBJ1-2	CASSQPLPGFLYGYTF	TGTGCCAGCAGCCAACCCCTCCCAGGATTCCTCTATGGCTACACCTTC
TRBD1	TRBV19	NA	TRBJ1-6	CASSIGQGPYSPLHF	TGTGCCAGTAGCATTGGACAGGGGCCCTATTCACCCCTCCACTTT
NA	TRBV7-9	NA	TRBJ2-1	CASSFYICSARTPLAGLSNEQFF	NA
TRBD1	TRBV9	many	TRBJ1-2	CASSPGTGGYGYTF	TGTGCCAGCAGCCCGGGGACAGGGGGCTATGGCTACACCTTC
NA	TRBV11-2	NA	TRBJ2-7	CASSSTRGLDEQYF	TGTGCCAGCAGCTCCACAAGAGGATTGGACGAGCAGTACTTC
NA	TRBV7-9	NA	TRBJ2-3	CASSPAAGPHTQYF	TGTGCCAGCAGCCCCGCGGCAGGTCCCCATACGCAGTATTTT
TRBD1	TRBV7-8	NA	TRBJ2-6	CASSPGTGDHTDTVLTF	TGTGCCAGCAGCCCCGGGACAGGGGATCACACAGATACGGTCCTGACTTTC
NA	TRBV9	NA	TRBJ1-5	CASTSTGGTREHF	TGTGCCAGCACCAGTACGGGGGGCACCCGGGAGCATTTT
NA	TRBV11-1	few	TRBJ2-3	CASGDVGTDTQYF	TGTGCCAGCGGGGACGTAGGGACAGATACGCAGTATTTT
NA	TRBV7-9	NA	TRBJ1-1	CASSLSEKSYEQYFF	TGTGCCAGCAGCTTGTCAGAGAAAAGCTACGAGCAGTACTTCTTT
NA	TRBV20-1	NA	TRBJ2-7	CSARDQSSYERYF	TGCAGTGCTAGAGACCAGAGCTCCTACGAGCGGTACTTC
TRBD2	TRBV19	NA	TRBJ2-7	CASRGLSVSDEQYF	TGTGCCAGTAGGGGACTATCCGTCTCAGACGAGCAGTACTTC
NA	TRBV7-6	NA	TRBJ2-5	CASSWAHGQEETHF	TGTGCCAGCAGCTGGGCCCACGGGCAAGAAGAGACCCACTTC
NA	TRBV9	NA	TRBJ2-6	CASSVAGSYGASVLTF	TGTGCCAGCAGCGTCGCGGGTAGCTACGGGGCTTCCGTCCTGACTTTC
TRBD1	TRBV7-2	NA	TRBJ1-1	CASSNGQGAQDEQFF	TGTGCCAGCAGCAATGGACAGGGGGCTCAAGATGAACAGTTCTTT
NA	TRBV7-8	NA	TRBJ1-2	CASSLESSGRECAYTF	TGTGCCAGCAGCTTAGAGAGTAGCGGGAGGGAATGTGCATACACCTTC
NA	TRBV7-2	NA	TRBJ2-1	CASRPREEQFF	TGTGCCAGCAGACCGAGGGAGGAGCAGTTCTTC
NA	TRBV9	NA	TRBJ2-1	CASSEGANKQQFF	TGTGCCAGCAGCGAAGGGGCGAATAAGCAGCAGTTTTTC